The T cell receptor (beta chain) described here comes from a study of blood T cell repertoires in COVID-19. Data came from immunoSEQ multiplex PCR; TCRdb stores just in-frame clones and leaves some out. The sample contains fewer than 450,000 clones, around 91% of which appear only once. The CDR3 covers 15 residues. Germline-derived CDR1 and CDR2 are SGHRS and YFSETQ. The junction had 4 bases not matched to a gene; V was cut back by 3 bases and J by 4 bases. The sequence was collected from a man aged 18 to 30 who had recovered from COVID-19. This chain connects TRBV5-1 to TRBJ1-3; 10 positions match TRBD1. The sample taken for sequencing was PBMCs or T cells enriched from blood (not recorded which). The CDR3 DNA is TGCGCCAGCAGCTATGACAGGGGGCTCGGAAACACCATATATTTT. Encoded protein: CASSYDRGLGNTIYF.